This entry is about one T cell receptor beta chain. The data belong to a study of shared clonotypes between healthy human individuals. CDR1 MDHEN and CDR2 SYDVKM come from the germline V gene. CDR3 length equals 14 residues. The V end was cut by 5 bases, the J end by 0 bases, with 11 bases between. Execution of the assay was at deep level. Genomic DNA from each subset was divided evenly over several immunoSEQ plates. The method was immunoSEQ multiplex PCR; TCRdb's version includes in-frame clones alone and lacks a portion of them. The repertoire holds about 820,000 clones, roughly 92% seen once, with 24% in the top ten. Naive CD8 cells lacked CD45RO and underwent positive selection for CCR7, leaving out terminally differentiated effector memory CD45RA+ cells.

V is TRBV28 and J is TRBJ2-7; D is unresolved. Sequences were obtained from naive CD8+ T cells sorted from blood. This sequence was found in a man aged 30-40 years in good health. CDR3 amino acids: CASSDRIRSYEQYF. The CDR3, as DNA: TGTGCCAGCAGTGACCGGATCCGCTCCTACGAGCAGTACTTC.